These 31 T cell receptor beta chains were sequenced from one sample in a study of T cells after yellow fever vaccination. Using its own MiXCR run on the 5' RACE reads, TCRdb lists one record per CDR3 protein. The repertoire holds around 320,000 distinct CDR3 sequences, with roughly 9% as singletons. The sequenced sample was CD4+ T cells sorted from PBMCs, obtained 5 days after the yellow fever booster vaccination. The receptor set was obtained from a man in his late teens or twenties who received the YFV17D yellow fever vaccine.

Concerning this clonotype itself: The junction shows a germline mismatch at one end, possibly a read error. The rearrangement links TRBV12-3 or TRBV12-4 to TRBJ2-2, with 9 nucleotides matching TRBD1. This CDR3 is 16 amino acids long. CDR3 sequence: CARRQTGGANTGEVFF. In DNA, the CDR3 is TGTGCCAGGAGGCAAACAGGGGGCGCGAACACCGGGGAGGTGTTTTTT.

This rearrangement joins TRBV5-1 to TRBJ2-2; possibly TRBD2 for D (6 bases). This CDR3 region has 14 residues. V lost 4 bases and J lost 6, with 13 bases in between. Germline lookup yields CDR1 SGHRS and CDR2 YFSETQ. The DNA of the CDR3 is TGCGCCAGCAGCCCCGGGACTCATTCCGGGGAGCTGTTTTTT. It encodes CASSPGTHSGELFF.

This clonotype was counted at least ten times. The rearrangement uses TRBV7-6 and TRBJ2-3; D ambiguous. The V end lost 0 bases, the J end lost 0 bases, and 4 bases lay between the germline ends. The CDR3 length is 14 residues. Germline V gene sequence: CDR1 SGHVS, CDR2 FNYEAQ. The DNA of the CDR3 is TGTGCCAGCAGCTTAGCGCAGAGCACAGATACGCAGTATTTT. Translating gives CASSLAQSTDTQYF.

The J gene is TRBJ2-4, the V gene TRBV5-1; D is uncertain. This CDR3 has 14 residues. Trimming pared 4 bases from V and 0 bases from J, leaving 8 bases between. Germline loops: CDR1 SGHRS, CDR2 YFSETQ. The DNA for the CDR3 is TGCGCCAGCAGCCCATTGCTAGCCAAAAACATTCAGTACTTC. Translating it yields CASSPLLAKNIQYF.

This rearrangement joins TRBV7-2 to TRBJ2-5, with D perhaps TRBD2 (6 bases). Germline V lookup: CDR1 SGHTA, CDR2 FQGNSA. There are 16 residues in the CDR3. The V end was cut by 0 bases, the J end by 2 bases, with 13 bases between. The CDR3: CASSLAAGMGQETQYF. CDR3 bases: TGTGCCAGCAGCTTAGCGGCGGGGATGGGGCAAGAGACCCAGTACTTC.

V is TRBV7-2 and J is TRBJ1-1; TRBD1 matches 8 bases. V was pared by 4 bases and J by 1 base, with 2 bases of the junction left unmatched. CDR3 length: 14 amino acids. Germline assignment: CDR1 SGHTA and CDR2 FQGNSA. The CDR3 DNA follows: TGTGCCAGCAGCTACAGGGGGAAGAACACTGAAGCTTTCTTT. It codes for CASSYRGKNTEAFF.

The chain uses TRBV9 and TRBJ1-3; D remains unclear. Between the trimmed V and J ends, which lost 4 bases and 4 bases, there was a span of 18 bases. Germline assignment: CDR1 SGDLS and CDR2 YYNGEE. This CDR3 contains 16 residues. The CDR3 DNA reads as TGTGCCAGCAGCTTACTGGACGGGTTTTCAGGAAACACCATATATTTT. Translating it yields CASSLLDGFSGNTIYF. The whole variable domain, remainder taken from reference TRBV9 and TRBJ1-3, is DSGVTQTPKHLITATGQRVTLRCSPRSGDLSVYWYQQSLDQGLQFLIQYYNGEERAKGNILERFSAQQFPDLHSELNLSSLELGDSALYFCASSLLDGFSGNTIYFGEGSWLTVV.

The chain couples TRBV29-1 to TRBJ1-2; D unclear. Germline V lookup: CDR1 SQVTM, CDR2 ANQGSEA. Trimming shortened V by 0 bases and J by 13 bases, and 15 bases separated the two germline ends. This CDR3 comprises 12 residues. CDR3 loop: CSVEEGSGSSTF. The CDR3 DNA reads as TGCAGCGTTGAAGAGGGGTCAGGCTCCTCCACCTTC.

This clonotype showed up just a few times. V usage is TRBV28 and J usage is TRBJ1-1, with 9 bases lining up with TRBD1. The CDR3 is made up of 15 amino acids. The junction had 8 bases not matched to a gene; V was cut back by 3 bases and J by 6 bases. The V gene's germline CDR1 is MDHEN and CDR2 SYDVKM. CDR3 region: CASSLGDREGSEAFF. In nucleotides, the CDR3 is TGTGCCAGCAGTTTGGGGGACAGGGAGGGGTCTGAAGCTTTCTTT. Variable domain in full (rest from reference TRBV28 and TRBJ1-1): DVKVTQSSRYLVKRTGEKVFLECVQDMDHENMFWYRQDPGLGLRLIYFSYDVKMKEKGDIPEGYSVSREKKERFSLILESASTNQTSMYLCASSLGDREGSEAFFGQGTRLTVV.

This clonotype was seen only a few times. This rearrangement joins TRBV6-5 to TRBJ2-7; TRBD1 aligns across 7 bases. The CDR3 spans 16 residues. V gave up 0 bases and J gave up 2 bases; unmatched junction bases: 7. CDR1 and CDR2 (germline): MNHEY, SVGAGI. Here the CDR3 reads CASSYSKGGPPYEQYF. CDR3 DNA sequence: TGTGCCAGCAGTTACTCGAAAGGGGGCCCCCCCTACGAGCAGTACTTC.

The chain combines TRBV11-2 with TRBJ2-1; D not resolved. This CDR3 has 15 residues. With 1 base removed from V and 10 bases from J, the gap between germline ends came to 17 bases. The germline CDR1 and CDR2 sequences are SGHAT and FQNNGV. The chain's CDR3 is CASSLGVRVLREQFF. The CDR3, as DNA: TGTGCCAGCAGCTTAGGGGTCCGGGTACTCAGGGAGCAGTTCTTC.

The chain carries TRBV18 and TRBJ2-2; 9 bases agree with TRBD1. The CDR3 is 15 residues long. V was pared by 1 base and J by 5 bases, with 2 bases of the junction left unmatched. Germline V gene sequence: CDR1 KGHSH, CDR2 LQKENI. The CDR3 DNA follows: TGTGCCAGCTCACCACAGGGACAGGGAACCGGGGAGCTGTTTTTT. It yields the protein CASSPQGQGTGELFF.

The rearrangement joins TRBV7-6 to TRBJ2-1, with D maybe TRBD1 (7 bases). Per germline, CDR1 SGHVS and CDR2 FNYEAQ. The germline V and J ends were trimmed by 2 bases and 7 bases, with 12 bases remaining between them. This CDR3 is built from 14 residues. The CDR3 nucleotides read TGTGCCAGCAGCTTACGGCAGGGGGGTAATGAGCAGTTCTTC. This gives the protein CASSLRQGGNEQFF.

This clonotype turned up a few times. The gene calls are TRBV20-1 and TRBJ1-1; 7 bases fit TRBD1. The V gene's germline CDR1 is DFQATT and CDR2 SNEGSKA (reference sequence). This CDR3 has 14 residues. After removal of 5 bases from V and 4 bases from J, the junction contained 10 bases not matched to a gene. DNA for the CDR3: TGCAGTGCTGAGCTTGACAGGGTGGTCACTGAAGCTTTCTTT. Translation gives CSAELDRVVTEAFF.

The chain has TRBV5-1 and TRBJ2-3, with 9 bases aligning to TRBD1. V shed 4 bases, J shed 3 bases, and the junction held 9 bases outside the gene matches. In germline, CDR1 is SGHRS, CDR2 YFSETQ. The CDR3 consists of 16 residues. The CDR3 spells CASSDRGTGTTDTQYF. Written as DNA, the CDR3 is TGCGCCAGCAGCGACAGAGGGACAGGGACGACAGATACGCAGTATTTT.

The V gene is TRBV20-1, the J gene TRBJ1-4; D ambiguous. The CDR3 covers 14 residues. The germline V gene has CDR1 DFQATT and CDR2 SNEGSKA (reference sequence). Trimming took 6 bases from V and 4 from J, leaving 15 bases between them. CDR3 DNA sequence: TGCAGTGCCCGAAGGCAGGTTGTTAATGAAAAACTGTTTTTT. Protein: CSARRQVVNEKLFF.

This clonotype was detected a few times. This chain joins TRBV30 and TRBJ2-7; unclear D gene. This CDR3 comprises 11 residues. Looked up from germline, CDR1 is GTSNPN and CDR2 is SVGIG (reference sequence). The ends were cut back, 1 base at V and 5 bases at J, with 6 bases in the middle. Here the CDR3 reads CAWSGNNEQYF. CDR3 DNA sequence: TGTGCCTGGAGTGGAAACAACGAGCAGTACTTC. The entire variable domain, with the rest obtained from reference TRBV30 and TRBJ2-7, is as follows: SQTIHQWPATLVQPVGSPLSLECTVEGTSNPNLYWYRQAAGRGLQLLFYSVGIGQISSEVPQNLSASRPQDRQFILSSKKLLLSDSGFYLCAWSGNNEQYFGPGTRLTVT.

This rearrangement joins TRBV3-1 to TRBJ1-1; possibly TRBD1 for D (6 bases). Germline-derived CDR1 and CDR2 are LGHDT and YNNKEL (reference sequence). V was pared by 4 bases and J by 4 bases, with 13 bases between. The CDR3 is 14 amino acids. CDR3 in DNA: TGTGCCAGCAGCCCCACCTCGGGGGCCACTGAAGCTTTCTTT. This codes for CASSPTSGATEAFF.

This clonotype occurred a few times. The chain has TRBV5-4 and TRBJ2-3, with 8 positions matching TRBD2. CDR3 length: 16 residues. Germline values: CDR1 SGHNT, CDR2 YYREEE (reference sequence). The J segment lost 5 bases and the V segment lost 0 bases, leaving 8 bases of the junction unmatched. CDR3 in DNA: TGTGCCAGCAGCTTGGACCGGGGGGGATACAAAGATACGCAGTATTTT. Translating it yields CASSLDRGGYKDTQYF.

V is TRBV5-1 and J is TRBJ2-3, with 8 bases lining up with TRBD1. The V gene end was trimmed by 4 bases and the J gene end by 6 bases; junction bases not matched to a gene: 7. Per the germline V gene, CDR1 is SGHRS and CDR2 is YFSETQ. The CDR3 covers 14 residues. The CDR3 here is CASSPTGALDTQYF. In DNA, the CDR3 is TGCGCCAGCAGCCCGACAGGGGCGCTGGATACGCAGTATTTT.

V usage is TRBV24-1 and J usage is TRBJ2-3, with D possibly being TRBD1 (6 bases). The germline V gene has CDR1 KGHDR and CDR2 SFDVKD. Trimming removed 4 bases at V and 4 bases at J, with 17 bases between. The CDR3 has 16 amino acids. The DNA of the CDR3 is TGTGCCACCAGTGACCCAGGGTCCCAGGGGCCAGATACGCAGTATTTT. Its protein product is CATSDPGSQGPDTQYF.

The chain recombines TRBV20-1 with TRBJ2-7, with 9 nucleotides matching TRBD1. The V gene's germline CDR1 is DFQATT and CDR2 SNEGSKA (reference sequence). CDR3 length: 16 residues. V gave up 1 base and J gave up 6 bases; unmatched junction bases: 13. CDR3 nucleotides: TGCAGTGCTAGAGGGACAGGGGAAAAGGCCAACCTCGAGCAGTACTTC. As protein: CSARGTGEKANLEQYF.

This clonotype has a count of ten or more. V and J are TRBV5-1 and TRBJ1-2, with a possible D match to TRBD1 (5 bases). The V end lost 2 bases, the J end lost 2 bases, and 7 bases lay between the germline ends. The germline CDR1 and CDR2 sequences are SGHRS and YFSETQ. The CDR3 spans 13 residues. The CDR3 DNA reads as TGCGCCAGCAGCTTAGCAGGGAACTATGGCTACACCTTC. Translated, it gives CASSLAGNYGYTF.

This clonotype appeared many times. This chain uses TRBV29-1 with TRBJ2-5; 7 bases are shared with TRBD2. Germline V gives CDR1 SQVTM, CDR2 ANQGSEA. The V segment lost 7 bases and the J segment 2 bases; nucleotides outside the gene matches: 7. The length of the CDR3 is 13 residues. CDR3 sequence (DNA): TGCAGCGCCACGTCCGGGGGGCAAGAGACCCAGTACTTC. This codes for CSATSGGQETQYF.

This clonotype was observed a handful of times. The chain's CDR3 is CASSMWGQGETQYF. CDR3 DNA: TGTGCCAGTAGTATGTGGGGACAGGGGGAGACCCAGTACTTC. The gene calls are TRBV19 and TRBJ2-5; the match to TRBD1 covers 10 bases. The length of the CDR3 is 14 residues. With V trimmed by 3 bases and J by 5 bases, 3 bases remained unmatched. Germline CDR1 is LNHDA and CDR2 is SQIVND (reference sequence).

This clonotype was detected ten times or more. J is TRBJ1-1 and V is TRBV19, with a possible D match to TRBD1 (5 bases). The CDR3 has 15 amino acids. The V end was cut by 4 bases, the J end by 4 bases, with 16 bases between. Germline V lookup: CDR1 LNHDA, CDR2 SQIVND (reference sequence). This chain's CDR3 is CASSKAAGGTTEAFF. For the CDR3, the DNA is TGTGCCAGTAGTAAGGCTGCCGGGGGAACCACTGAAGCTTTCTTT.

This clonotype was observed a few times. J is TRBJ2-3 and V is TRBV5-1, with unresolved D. CDR1 is SGHRS, CDR2 YFSETQ, per germline. The CDR3 extends over 14 amino acids. V was trimmed by 0 bases and J by 4 bases, leaving 9 bases between them. The CDR3 DNA follows: TGCGCCAGCAGCTTGGAATCTCTCCCAGATACGCAGTATTTT. This codes for CASSLESLPDTQYF.

The chain carries TRBV7-2 and TRBJ1-1; a weak D match, TRBD1 (5 bases). The CDR3 is 15 residues long. CDR1 SGHTA and CDR2 FQGNSA come from the germline V gene. V lost 6 bases to trimming and J lost 3 bases, with 17 bases between them. CDR3 sequence reads: CASRPRNPGHTEAFF. For the CDR3, the DNA is TGTGCCAGCAGGCCGAGAAACCCGGGACACACTGAAGCTTTCTTT.

The sample holds many counts of this clonotype. The rearrangement links TRBV5-1 to TRBJ1-2, with TRBD1 matching 7 bases. The CDR3 has 18 amino acids. The trim removed 0 bases at V and 1 base at J, leaving 12 bases unmatched. The germline CDR1 and CDR2 sequences are SGHRS and YFSETQ. Written as DNA, the CDR3 is TGCGCCAGCAGCTTGGGGACTCCGACAGGGCTGTATAACTATGGCTACACCTTC. Protein product: CASSLGTPTGLYNYGYTF.

In this sample, this clonotype turned up a few times. The chain employs TRBV7-9 and TRBJ2-3; D is possibly TRBD2 (6 bases). Deletions cut 1 base from V and 2 bases from J, with 19 bases between. This CDR3 has 18 residues. Per the germline V gene, CDR1 is SEHNR and CDR2 is FQNEAQ (reference sequence). This CDR3 reads CASSLEGPIREITDTQYF. CDR3 nucleotides: TGTGCCAGCAGCTTAGAGGGGCCGATACGGGAGATCACAGATACGCAGTATTTT. Full variable domain (outside the CDR3, taken from reference TRBV7-9 and TRBJ2-3): DTGVSQNPRHKITKRGQNVTFRCDPISEHNRLYWYRQTLGQGPEFLTYFQNEAQLEKSRLLSDRFSAERPKGSFSTLEIQRTEQGDSAMYLCASSLEGPIREITDTQYFGPGTRLTVL.

CDR3 in DNA: TGTGCCAGCAGCTTGCCCCGGACAGGAGATACGCAGTATTTT. Translated, it gives CASSLPRTGDTQYF. The chain carries TRBV7-2 and TRBJ2-3; 7 bases line up with TRBD1. V lost 3 bases and J lost 5; bases outside the gene matches: 5. This CDR3 contains 14 residues. The V gene's germline CDR1 is SGHTA and CDR2 FQGNSA. Complete variable domain (other parts from reference TRBV7-2 and TRBJ2-3): GAGVSQSPSNKVTEKGKDVELRCDPISGHTALYWYRQSLGQGLEFLIYFQGNSAPDKSGLPSDRFSAERTGGSVSTLTIQRTQQEDSAVYLCASSLPRTGDTQYFGPGTRLTVL.